The rows below give T cell receptor beta chains drawn from one sample of a study of OX40 agonist ivuxolimab in advanced cancers. Here immunoSEQ multiplex PCR was the method, and the copy in TCRdb shows in-frame clones only, minus some. The data hold around 84,000 clones, with 90% to 95% observed a single time. The specimen comprised CD4+ or CD8+ T cells sorted from blood, sampled in a trial of the OX40 agonist ivuxolimab. These receptors were collected from an adult with an advanced solid tumor such as melanoma, head and neck, liver or kidney cancer. CDR3s include the opening cysteine and the closing phenylalanine or tryptophan. Each record gives: clone size, V gene, D gene, J gene, CDR3 protein, CDR3 DNA. The D gene is left open where the match is weak. Expanded clones are given a class, and other clones once, few, many or no size at all.

clone_size: -; v_call: TRBV5-1; d_call: -; j_call: TRBJ2-2; cdr3_aa: CASSLVGRPPGELFF; cdr3_nt: TGCGCCAGCAGCTTGGTGGGGAGGCCCCCCGGGGAGCTGTTTTTT
clone_size: once; v_call: TRBV11-1; d_call: -; j_call: TRBJ2-7; cdr3_aa: CASRLSGFYEQYF; cdr3_nt: TGTGCCAGCAGATTGTCGGGGTTCTACGAGCAGTACTTC
clone_size: once; v_call: TRBV7-2; d_call: -; j_call: TRBJ1-5; cdr3_aa: CASSLGGQPQHF; cdr3_nt: TGTGCCAGCAGCTTAGGGGGTCAGCCCCAGCATTTT
clone_size: -; v_call: TRBV5-4; d_call: -; j_call: TRBJ2-1; cdr3_aa: CASSPQDSNEQFF; cdr3_nt: TGTGCCAGCAGCCCCCAAGACAGCAATGAGCAGTTCTTC
clone_size: -; v_call: TRBV7-9; d_call: -; j_call: TRBJ2-1; cdr3_aa: CASSLGAGRYNEQFF; cdr3_nt: TGTGCCAGCAGCTTAGGGGCCGGGAGATACAATGAGCAGTTCTTC
clone_size: -; v_call: TRBV27; d_call: TRBD2; j_call: TRBJ2-7; cdr3_aa: CASSPGLAPIEQYF; cdr3_nt: TGTGCCAGCAGTCCGGGACTAGCGCCGATAGAGCAGTACTTC
clone_size: -; v_call: TRBV9; d_call: TRBD1; j_call: TRBJ2-7; cdr3_aa: CASSLTGGTDEQYF; cdr3_nt: TGTGCCAGCAGCCTGACAGGGGGAACGGACGAGCAGTACTTC
clone_size: -; v_call: TRBV4-2; d_call: -; j_call: TRBJ2-7; cdr3_aa: CASSQEGKLSYEQYF; cdr3_nt: TGTGCCAGCAGCCAAGAGGGGAAACTCTCCTACGAGCAGTACTTC
clone_size: -; v_call: TRBV4-2; d_call: TRBD2; j_call: TRBJ2-3; cdr3_aa: CASSQDPSGNEDTQYF; cdr3_nt: TGTGCCAGCAGCCAAGATCCTAGCGGGAATGAAGATACGCAGTATTTT
clone_size: once; v_call: TRBV9; d_call: -; j_call: TRBJ2-7; cdr3_aa: CASSPQRVGPEQYF; cdr3_nt: TGTGCCAGCAGCCCACAGAGGGTGGGCCCCGAGCAGTACTTC
clone_size: -; v_call: TRBV19; d_call: -; j_call: TRBJ2-7; cdr3_aa: CASSILPTTAYEQYF; cdr3_nt: TGTGCCAGTAGTATACTCCCCACCACGGCCTACGAGCAGTACTTC
clone_size: -; v_call: TRBV7-9; d_call: TRBD1; j_call: TRBJ2-1; cdr3_aa: CASSLVDRRNEQFF; cdr3_nt: TGTGCCAGCAGCCTAGTGGACAGGCGGAATGAGCAGTTCTTC
clone_size: -; v_call: TRBV9; d_call: TRBD1; j_call: TRBJ2-6; cdr3_aa: CASRGQGSVGAGANVLTF; cdr3_nt: TGTGCCAGCCGGGGACAGGGCAGCGTAGGGGCTGGGGCCAACGTCCTGACTTTC
clone_size: -; v_call: TRBV5-6; d_call: -; j_call: TRBJ2-1; cdr3_aa: CASSWTASSYNEQFF; cdr3_nt: TGTGCCAGCAGCTGGACAGCTTCTTCCTACAATGAGCAGTTCTTC
clone_size: -; v_call: TRBV9; d_call: TRBD2; j_call: TRBJ2-5; cdr3_aa: CASSVSGTSGETQYF; cdr3_nt: TGTGCCAGCAGCGTATCCGGGACTAGTGGAGAGACCCAGTACTTC
clone_size: -; v_call: TRBV6-6; d_call: TRBD2; j_call: TRBJ2-1; cdr3_aa: CAVTSGSERFF; cdr3_nt: TGTGCCGTGACTAGCGGCAGTGAGCGGTTCTTC
clone_size: -; v_call: TRBV27; d_call: -; j_call: TRBJ2-1; cdr3_aa: CASSPLGGVAGEQFF; cdr3_nt: TGTGCCAGCAGCCCCCTAGGGGGAGTTGCTGGAGAGCAGTTCTTC
clone_size: -; v_call: TRBV29-1; d_call: -; j_call: TRBJ1-2; cdr3_aa: CSVEFGGAMDYGYTF; cdr3_nt: TGCAGCGTTGAATTCGGGGGGGCGATGGACTATGGCTACACCTTC
clone_size: -; v_call: TRBV29-1; d_call: -; j_call: TRBJ2-3; cdr3_aa: CSQIGGGRIDTQYF; cdr3_nt: TGCAGTCAAATTGGGGGAGGTCGGATAGATACGCAGTATTTT
clone_size: -; v_call: TRBV5-4; d_call: TRBD2; j_call: TRBJ2-1; cdr3_aa: CASSQRTSGISYNEQFF; cdr3_nt: TGTGCCAGCAGCCAAAGGACTAGCGGGATATCCTACAATGAGCAGTTCTTC
clone_size: -; v_call: TRBV12-5; d_call: TRBD1; j_call: TRBJ1-2; cdr3_aa: CASGLEQGTPIYGYTF; cdr3_nt: TGTGCTAGTGGTTTGGAACAGGGGACACCTATCTATGGCTACACCTTC
clone_size: -; v_call: TRBV18; d_call: -; j_call: TRBJ2-7; cdr3_aa: CASSPFFRESSYEQYF; cdr3_nt: TGTGCCAGCTCACCATTCTTCAGGGAGAGCTCCTACGAGCAGTACTTC
clone_size: -; v_call: TRBV7-3; d_call: TRBD1; j_call: TRBJ2-7; cdr3_aa: CARPGQALGSSYEQYF; cdr3_nt: TGTGCCAGACCGGGACAGGCATTGGGGAGCTCCTACGAGCAGTACTTC
clone_size: -; v_call: TRBV2; d_call: -; j_call: TRBJ2-5; cdr3_aa: CASGGGLAYDQETQYF; cdr3_nt: TGTGCCAGCGGGGGGGGCCTAGCCTACGACCAAGAGACCCAGTACTTC
clone_size: -; v_call: TRBV27; d_call: -; j_call: TRBJ2-7; cdr3_aa: CASSPGLGGLYF; cdr3_nt: TGTGCCAGCAGTCCCGGACTCGGCGGTCTGTACTTC
clone_size: -; v_call: TRBV27; d_call: -; j_call: TRBJ2-7; cdr3_aa: CASSFVPSYEQYF; cdr3_nt: TGTGCCAGCAGTTTCGTTCCGTCCTACGAGCAGTACTTC
clone_size: -; v_call: TRBV21-1; d_call: -; j_call: TRBJ1-2; cdr3_aa: CASSKTRDSTYGYTF; cdr3_nt: TGTGCCAGCAGCAAAACGAGAGACAGTACCTATGGCTACACCTTC
clone_size: -; v_call: TRBV7-6; d_call: -; j_call: TRBJ2-1; cdr3_aa: CASSLRGGLSGEQFF; cdr3_nt: TGTGCCAGCAGCTTAAGGGGGGGACTCTCCGGGGAGCAGTTCTTC
clone_size: -; v_call: TRBV13; d_call: TRBD1; j_call: TRBJ2-7; cdr3_aa: CASSLEGARYEQYF; cdr3_nt: TGTGCCAGCAGCTTAGAGGGGGCGCGTTACGAGCAGTACTTC
clone_size: -; v_call: TRBV10-2; d_call: TRBD1; j_call: TRBJ1-3; cdr3_aa: CAGTGPGNTIYF; cdr3_nt: TGCGCCGGGACAGGGCCTGGAAACACCATATATTTT
clone_size: -; v_call: TRBV21-1; d_call: -; j_call: TRBJ2-7; cdr3_aa: CASSKRRHYEQYF; cdr3_nt: TGTGCCAGCAGCAAAAGGCGGCACTACGAGCAGTACTTC
clone_size: -; v_call: TRBV5-1; d_call: -; j_call: TRBJ2-1; cdr3_aa: CASSPTADSYNEQFF; cdr3_nt: TGCGCCAGCAGCCCGACAGCGGACTCCTACAATGAGCAGTTCTTC
clone_size: -; v_call: TRBV11-3; d_call: -; j_call: TRBJ2-7; cdr3_aa: CASSLFRGDYEQYF; cdr3_nt: TGTGCCAGCAGCTTATTTCGAGGGGATTACGAGCAGTACTTC
clone_size: -; v_call: TRBV27; d_call: -; j_call: TRBJ1-1; cdr3_aa: CASRAWGGADTEAFF; cdr3_nt: TGTGCCAGCCGCGCCTGGGGGGGGGCTGACACTGAAGCTTTCTTT
clone_size: -; v_call: TRBV7-2; d_call: TRBD2; j_call: TRBJ2-1; cdr3_aa: CASSLRAGNNEQFF; cdr3_nt: TGTGCCAGCAGCTTACGAGCGGGGAACAATGAGCAGTTCTTC
clone_size: -; v_call: TRBV5-4; d_call: -; j_call: TRBJ2-6; cdr3_aa: CASSWAGANVLTF; cdr3_nt: TGTGCCAGCAGCTGGGCTGGGGCCAACGTCCTGACTTTC
clone_size: -; v_call: TRBV7-3; d_call: -; j_call: TRBJ2-7; cdr3_aa: CASSSQGTGEQYF; cdr3_nt: TGTGCCAGCAGCAGTCAGGGAACGGGAGAGCAGTACTTC
clone_size: -; v_call: TRBV5-4; d_call: -; j_call: TRBJ2-1; cdr3_aa: CASSFWGYNEQFF; cdr3_nt: TGTGCCAGCAGCTTCTGGGGCTACAATGAGCAGTTCTTC
clone_size: -; v_call: TRBV27; d_call: -; j_call: TRBJ2-7; cdr3_aa: CASSPNLAYEQYF; cdr3_nt: TGTGCCAGCAGTCCTAATTTAGCGTACGAGCAGTACTTC
clone_size: -; v_call: TRBV4-1; d_call: -; j_call: TRBJ2-7; cdr3_aa: CASSQEQGQVFSYEQYF; cdr3_nt: TGCGCCAGCAGCCAAGAACAAGGGCAGGTGTTCTCCTACGAGCAGTACTTC
clone_size: -; v_call: TRBV19; d_call: TRBD1; j_call: TRBJ2-1; cdr3_aa: CASTPSWTGVIDEQFF; cdr3_nt: TGTGCCAGTACCCCGTCCTGGACAGGGGTTATAGATGAGCAGTTCTTC
clone_size: -; v_call: TRBV27; d_call: -; j_call: TRBJ2-1; cdr3_aa: CASSYGDEQFF; cdr3_nt: TGTGCCAGCTCTTACGGCGATGAGCAGTTCTTC